This T cell receptor (beta chain) was sequenced in a study of blood T cell repertoires in COVID-19. Overall study: T cells, B-cell-depleted T cells, or PBMCs supplied cDNA or gDNA.

On this clone: One junction end disagrees with the germline gene, perhaps due to a read error.

In the original analysis: Quantification of nucleated cells was approximated via reference gene primer amplification. Here immunoSEQ multiplex PCR was the method, and the copy in TCRdb shows in-frame clones only, minus some. That table gives V, J and clone size, and the DNA gave D and trimming. The sample carries hundreds of thousands of clones, about 87% recorded once. The germline V gene has CDR1 SEHNR and CDR2 FQNEAQ (reference sequence). The CDR3 is made up of 12 amino acids. Sequenced input: peripheral blood. The chain joins TRBV7-9 to TRBJ1-1; D uncertain. The receptor was derived from a man younger than 35 with COVID-19, enrolled during active disease. The CDR3, as DNA: TGTGCCAGCAGCTTAGCGGCGAAGCCTAGTCACTTT. Amino acid sequence: CASSLAAKPSHF.